Detailed here is one T cell receptor (beta chain). The target of this receptor is not known. Per-base qualities were not stored, and no clone one base away is much larger. The entry originates in a study of blood T cell repertoires in COVID-19 (dated by TCRdb to 2018 to 2020). For context, the study as a whole: Collaborator samples came from the United States, Italy and Spain and covered acute and convalescent phases of COVID-19. The samples were drawn from two sources: the first 160 participants of the ongoing ImmuneRACE study, and 1,200 or so subjects contributed by 6 global collaborators. The repertoires were made available in a free public database intended to serve as a resource for research on the immune response to SARS-CoV-2. The sample metadata nearly always contained a de-identified subject ID, COVID-19 status, age in years and sex. The material from the prospective study consisted of cDNA or gDNA derived from T cells, B-cell-depleted T cells, or PBMCs. The dataset comprised deeply sampled blood TCRbeta repertoires from subjects exposed to, actively infected with, or recovered from COVID-19. Where available, HLA class I and class II types were taken from metadata supplied by the sample provider and were not determined by assay-based typing. The research as a whole found: The amount of clinical and demographic metadata varied by source and participant and was provided uncurated.

Participants in the prospective study were enrolled through a virtual design, were aged about 18 to 90 years, and lived in 24 United States geographic areas. In the prospective study, participants were assigned to cohorts based on the clinical history participants reported in a screening survey and a study questionnaire. In the prospective study, whole blood, serum and a nasopharyngeal or oropharyngeal swab were collected from each participant by mobile phlebotomists. Over a roughly two-month period, participants in the prospective study had the option of providing additional blood draws and questionnaires. Blood samples from the prospective study were shipped frozen or at room temperature prior to DNA extraction. The CDR3 starts with the cysteine, ends with the phenylalanine, and has 12 residues. The retained sequence is limited to the CDR3, 36 bases, with the frame set at the first base. Looking up the germline V gene yields CDR1 LGHNT and CDR2 FRNRAP. Germline trimming amounts to 6 bases on V and 5 bases on J, with 0 as the count of junction bases outside the gene matches.

TCRbeta CDR3 regions were amplified from genomic DNA by means of the immunoSEQ Assay, a bias-controlled multiplex PCR. The paper's data handling went like this. The number of nucleated cells in each sample was estimated by amplification of reference gene primers within the assay. Sequence reads were collapsed and filtered to measure the absolute abundance of every unique TCRbeta CDR3 rearrangement. For each sample, productive Simpson clonality was calculated by taking the square root of Simpson's diversity index across productive rearrangements. The table was pulled from immuneACCESS by TCRdb, which kept in-frame rearrangements only. Such tables lose some clones; where checked, under half of the loss comes from unresolved V genes, and the rest has no known cause. From that table come the V and J calls and clone size; the DNA was used to work out D and trimming. For this sample there are under 500,000 clones; about 90% appear just once. The ten largest clonotypes hold under 2.5% of the sample.

The sample was PBMCs or T cells enriched from blood (not recorded which). Recombination joined TRBV12-5 with TRBJ2-2, with TRBD1 matching 7 junction bases. This sequence originates from a woman under 30 with acute COVID-19. The CDR3 sequence is CASGTGTGELFF. The DNA sequence reads TGTGCTAGTGGGACAGGGACCGGGGAGCTGTTTTTT.